Listed below are T cell receptor beta chains from one sample, sequenced in a study of T cells in Graves' hyperthyroidism and ophthalmopathy. Using its own MiXCR run on the multiplex PCR reads, TCRdb lists one record per CDR3 protein. The table lists 400,000 to 600,000 distinct CDR3 sequences, around 21% of them singletons. Sequenced sample: blood. These receptors came from a man younger than 35 with Graves' hyperthyroidism. Each CDR3 is given with its conserved first and last residue. A D gene is named only where the DNA matches it firmly. Clone size, where shown, is once, few, many, or a class for clones that have expanded.

abundance: .
d_gene: .
j_gene: TRBJ2-2
v_gene: TRBV18
len: 16
CDR3nt: TGTGCCAGCTCACCATGGACTCCCTCGAACACCGGGGAGCTGTTTTTT
CDR3aa: CASSPWTPSNTGELFF

abundance: many
d_gene: .
j_gene: TRBJ1-1
v_gene: TRBV30
len: 14
CDR3nt: TGTGCCTGGAGTGTCACCTCGGGGTTCACTGAAGCTTTCTTT
CDR3aa: CAWSVTSGFTEAFF

abundance: .
d_gene: .
j_gene: TRBJ1-6
v_gene: TRBV5-5
len: 14
CDR3nt: TGTGCCAGCAGCTTAACGGCCGGTGATTCACCCCTCCACTTT
CDR3aa: CASSLTAGDSPLHF

abundance: many
d_gene: .
j_gene: TRBJ2-7
v_gene: TRBV24-1
len: 18
CDR3nt: TGTGCCACCAGTGATTTTCCATCGGGCGCGGGGTCAACCTACGAGCAGTACTTC
CDR3aa: CATSDFPSGAGSTYEQYF

abundance: many
d_gene: TRBD1
j_gene: TRBJ1-5
v_gene: TRBV27
len: 14
CDR3nt: TGTGCCAGCAGTTTGTTACAGGGGGGACAGCCCCAGCATTTT
CDR3aa: CASSLLQGGQPQHF

abundance: many
d_gene: TRBD1
j_gene: TRBJ1-1
v_gene: TRBV15
len: 15
CDR3nt: TGTGCCACCAGCAGAGATTTGGGACAGTACACTGAAGCTTTCTTT
CDR3aa: CATSRDLGQYTEAFF

abundance: .
d_gene: TRBD2
j_gene: TRBJ2-7
v_gene: TRBV5-4
len: 16
CDR3nt: TGTGCCAGCAGTCGTGGGACTAGCGGACCCTCCTACGAGCAGTACTTC
CDR3aa: CASSRGTSGPSYEQYF

abundance: few
d_gene: .
j_gene: TRBJ1-2
v_gene: TRBV12-3/TRBV12-4
len: 13
CDR3nt: TGTGCCAGCAGTCGGGCCGCCCTGGAGGGCTACACCTTC
CDR3aa: CASSRAALEGYTF

abundance: .
d_gene: .
j_gene: TRBJ2-6
v_gene: TRBV24-1
len: 18
CDR3nt: TGTGTCACCAGACCCTATACTGGACAGTTCTCTGGGGCCAACGTCCTGACTTTC
CDR3aa: CVTRPYTGQFSGANVLTF

abundance: many
d_gene: .
j_gene: TRBJ1-5
v_gene: TRBV12-3/TRBV12-4
len: 15
CDR3nt: TGTGCCAGCAGTGCCCCCACAGAAACCAATCAGCCCCAGCATTTT
CDR3aa: CASSAPTETNQPQHF

abundance: many
d_gene: .
j_gene: TRBJ2-5
v_gene: TRBV24-1
len: 14
CDR3nt: TGTGCCACCAGTGATCCAAGCTTACAAGAGACCCAGTACTTC
CDR3aa: CATSDPSLQETQYF

abundance: .
d_gene: .
j_gene: TRBJ1-5
v_gene: TRBV2
len: 14
CDR3nt: TGTGCCAGCAGTAGGACAGAACGTGTTCAGCCCCAGCATTTT
CDR3aa: CASSRTERVQPQHF

abundance: many
d_gene: TRBD1
j_gene: TRBJ2-5
v_gene: TRBV12-3/TRBV12-4
len: 13
CDR3nt: TGTGCCAGCAGTCCGACAGGGAGAGAGACCCAGTACTTC
CDR3aa: CASSPTGRETQYF

abundance: .
d_gene: .
j_gene: TRBJ2-7
v_gene: TRBV28
len: 12
CDR3nt: TGTGCCAGCAAGTTGGGATCCCACGAGCAGTACTTC
CDR3aa: CASKLGSHEQYF

abundance: many
d_gene: .
j_gene: TRBJ1-2
v_gene: TRBV28
len: 12
CDR3nt: TGTGCCAGCATGAGAGGGTCCTATGGCTACACCTTC
CDR3aa: CASMRGSYGYTF

abundance: many
d_gene: TRBD2
j_gene: TRBJ2-7
v_gene: TRBV30
len: 18
CDR3nt: TGTGCCTGGAGTGACGGGACTAGCGGGGGCCGAAGCTCCTACGAGCAGTACTTC
CDR3aa: CAWSDGTSGGRSSYEQYF

abundance: many
d_gene: .
j_gene: TRBJ1-5
v_gene: TRBV27
len: 14
CDR3nt: TGTGCCAGCAGTATCTGGGGTGGGAATCAGCCCCAGCATTTT
CDR3aa: CASSIWGGNQPQHF

abundance: many
d_gene: .
j_gene: TRBJ2-7
v_gene: TRBV12-3/TRBV12-4
len: 13
CDR3nt: TGTGCCAGCAGTTTTGACAGCACCTACGAGCAGTACTTC
CDR3aa: CASSFDSTYEQYF

abundance: few
d_gene: .
j_gene: TRBJ2-7
v_gene: TRBV3-1
len: 13
CDR3nt: TGTGCCAGCGGGTCCAACGGGTGGTACGAGCAGTACTTC
CDR3aa: CASGSNGWYEQYF

abundance: many
d_gene: TRBD1
j_gene: TRBJ2-2
v_gene: TRBV6-4
len: 17
CDR3nt: TGTGCCAGCAGTGACCACCAGGGACAGGGGGCAGTCGGGGAGCTGTTTTTT
CDR3aa: CASSDHQGQGAVGELFF

abundance: .
d_gene: TRBD1
j_gene: TRBJ2-2
v_gene: TRBV5-1
len: 16
CDR3nt: TGCGCCAGCAGCTCCCCACAGGGGGCGTTCACCGGGGAGCTGTTTTTT
CDR3aa: CASSSPQGAFTGELFF

abundance: many
d_gene: .
j_gene: TRBJ1-2
v_gene: TRBV28
len: 15
CDR3nt: TGTGCCAGCAGTTTCCCAGGCAGGTTGACCTATGGCTACACCTTC
CDR3aa: CASSFPGRLTYGYTF

abundance: many
d_gene: TRBD1
j_gene: TRBJ2-7
v_gene: TRBV6-1
len: 14
CDR3nt: TGTGCCACGATTGACAGGGGGAGCTCCTACGAGCAGTACTTC
CDR3aa: CATIDRGSSYEQYF

abundance: many
d_gene: .
j_gene: TRBJ1-5
v_gene: TRBV6-1
len: 12
CDR3nt: TGTGCCAGTTGGGGCGCCGGTCAGCCCCAGCATTTT
CDR3aa: CASWGAGQPQHF

abundance: many
d_gene: TRBD2
j_gene: TRBJ2-5
v_gene: TRBV6-5
len: 16
CDR3nt: TGTGCCAGCACCTTACTGACTAGCGCGGAACAAGAGACCCAGTACTTC
CDR3aa: CASTLLTSAEQETQYF

abundance: many
d_gene: .
j_gene: TRBJ1-2
v_gene: TRBV28
len: 15
CDR3nt: TGTGCCAGCAGTTTATACCCTATTGGCCTCGGGGGCTACACCTTC
CDR3aa: CASSLYPIGLGGYTF

abundance: .
d_gene: TRBD2
j_gene: TRBJ2-7
v_gene: TRBV12-3/TRBV12-4
len: 15
CDR3nt: TGTGCCAGCAGTTTAACGGGACTACGAGGCTACGAGCAGTACTTC
CDR3aa: CASSLTGLRGYEQYF

abundance: many
d_gene: .
j_gene: TRBJ1-5
v_gene: TRBV12-3/TRBV12-4
len: 13
CDR3nt: TGTGCCAGCAGTTTGGTTCCGAATCAGCCCCAGCATTTT
CDR3aa: CASSLVPNQPQHF

abundance: many
d_gene: TRBD1
j_gene: TRBJ1-5
v_gene: TRBV20-1
len: 16
CDR3nt: TGCAGTGCTAGAGATTTCCGGGACAGGTTGAATCAGCCCCAGCATTTT
CDR3aa: CSARDFRDRLNQPQHF

abundance: many
d_gene: .
j_gene: TRBJ2-7
v_gene: TRBV6-4
len: 11
CDR3nt: TGTGCCAGCGCACGGGGAAACGAGCAGTACTTC
CDR3aa: CASARGNEQYF

abundance: .
d_gene: .
j_gene: TRBJ2-7
v_gene: TRBV6-5
len: 13
CDR3nt: TGTGCCAGCAGTTACCCTCGTTCCTACGAGCAGTACTTC
CDR3aa: CASSYPRSYEQYF

abundance: many
d_gene: TRBD1
j_gene: TRBJ1-1
v_gene: TRBV28
len: 15
CDR3nt: TGTGCCAGCAGTTTCCCGCTACAGGGGTACACTGAAGCTTTCTTT
CDR3aa: CASSFPLQGYTEAFF

abundance: many
d_gene: TRBD1
j_gene: TRBJ1-2
v_gene: TRBV27
len: 15
CDR3nt: TGTGCCAGCAGTTTATCGACAGGGGGGTCCTATGGCTACACCTTC
CDR3aa: CASSLSTGGSYGYTF

abundance: .
d_gene: TRBD1
j_gene: TRBJ2-7
v_gene: TRBV4-1
len: 18
CDR3nt: TGCGCCAGCAGCCACGGAAGGACAGGGGATCCTCTTACCTACGAGCAGTACTTC
CDR3aa: CASSHGRTGDPLTYEQYF

abundance: few
d_gene: .
j_gene: TRBJ1-1
v_gene: TRBV20-1
len: 15
CDR3nt: TGCAGTGCTAGATCGCCTATCGGAGGGGACACTGAAGCTTTCTTT
CDR3aa: CSARSPIGGDTEAFF

abundance: .
d_gene: TRBD1
j_gene: TRBJ1-5
v_gene: TRBV6-1
len: 16
CDR3nt: TGTGCCAGCAGTGAGGGGACAGGGCTCGGCAATCAGCCCCAGCATTTT
CDR3aa: CASSEGTGLGNQPQHF

abundance: .
d_gene: .
j_gene: TRBJ1-5
v_gene: TRBV12-3/TRBV12-4
len: 13
CDR3nt: TGTGCCAGTAGTTTCGCAGAAGGGCAGCCCCAGCATTTT
CDR3aa: CASSFAEGQPQHF

abundance: many
d_gene: .
j_gene: TRBJ1-1
v_gene: TRBV9
len: 14
CDR3nt: TGTGCCAGCAGCGTAGGAGGGAGGGGCACTGAAGCTTTCTTT
CDR3aa: CASSVGGRGTEAFF

abundance: many
d_gene: TRBD1
j_gene: TRBJ1-1
v_gene: TRBV6-1
len: 11
CDR3nt: TGTGCCAGCAGTCGGACAGGGAAGGATTTCTTT
CDR3aa: CASSRTGKDFF

abundance: many
d_gene: .
j_gene: TRBJ2-2
v_gene: TRBV12-3/TRBV12-4
len: 13
CDR3nt: TGTGCCAGCAAACTAGTCAGGATCGGGGAGCTGTTTTTT
CDR3aa: CASKLVRIGELFF

abundance: few
d_gene: TRBD1
j_gene: TRBJ2-7
v_gene: TRBV4-1
len: 15
CDR3nt: TGCGCCAGCAGCCAAGGACGGGACAGGCTGTACGAGCAGTACTTC
CDR3aa: CASSQGRDRLYEQYF

abundance: many
d_gene: .
j_gene: TRBJ1-1
v_gene: TRBV2
len: 15
CDR3nt: TGTGCCAGCACTAATTACGGGGGGCGCAACACTGAAGCTTTCTTT
CDR3aa: CASTNYGGRNTEAFF

abundance: few
d_gene: TRBD1
j_gene: TRBJ1-2
v_gene: TRBV10-3
len: 18
CDR3nt: TGTGCCATCAGTGAGCTCTGGACAGGGGGGCCCTCTAACTATGGCTACACCTTC
CDR3aa: CAISELWTGGPSNYGYTF

abundance: .
d_gene: .
j_gene: TRBJ2-5
v_gene: TRBV12-5
len: 16
CDR3nt: TGTGCTAGTGGTTTGGTACTTGGAGGGGAAAAAGAGACCCAGTACTTC
CDR3aa: CASGLVLGGEKETQYF

abundance: .
d_gene: TRBD2
j_gene: TRBJ2-2
v_gene: TRBV10-2
len: 15
CDR3nt: TGCGCCAGCAAGATACTAGCGGCAGGCGCCGGGGAGCTGTTTTTT
CDR3aa: CASKILAAGAGELFF

abundance: many
d_gene: .
j_gene: TRBJ2-2
v_gene: TRBV6-7
len: 15
CDR3nt: TGTGCCAGCAGTCTCCCGGACGGACCCCCCGGGGAGCTGTTTTTT
CDR3aa: CASSLPDGPPGELFF

abundance: .
d_gene: .
j_gene: TRBJ1-5
v_gene: TRBV12-3/TRBV12-4
len: 15
CDR3nt: TGTGCCAGCATGGGAGGCAGAAATAGCAATCAGCCCCAGCATTTT
CDR3aa: CASMGGRNSNQPQHF

abundance: few
d_gene: TRBD1
j_gene: TRBJ1-6
v_gene: TRBV6-2/TRBV6-3
len: 15
CDR3nt: TGTGCCAGCAGTCCCCGGGGACAGGAGGCCTCACCCCTCCACTTT
CDR3aa: CASSPRGQEASPLHF

abundance: .
d_gene: .
j_gene: TRBJ1-1
v_gene: TRBV5-1
len: 13
CDR3nt: TGCGCCAGCAGCCCCAGTTGGGATTCTGAAGCTTTCTTT
CDR3aa: CASSPSWDSEAFF

abundance: .
d_gene: .
j_gene: TRBJ1-5
v_gene: TRBV12-3/TRBV12-4
len: 17
CDR3nt: TGTGCCAGCAGTTGGGGCCTTCCAGGGGTAAGCAATCAGCCCCAGCATTTT
CDR3aa: CASSWGLPGVSNQPQHF

abundance: once
d_gene: TRBD2
j_gene: TRBJ2-4
v_gene: TRBV12-3/TRBV12-4
len: 17
CDR3nt: TGTGCCAGCAGTCCAGGAGAGACTAGCGGGAGACGGGACATTCAGTACTTC
CDR3aa: CASSPGETSGRRDIQYF

abundance: .
d_gene: .
j_gene: TRBJ1-5
v_gene: TRBV4-2
len: 14
CDR3nt: TGTGCCAGCAGCCAACGGGACACCAATCAGCCCCAGCATTTT
CDR3aa: CASSQRDTNQPQHF

abundance: many
d_gene: .
j_gene: TRBJ2-7
v_gene: TRBV15
len: 14
CDR3nt: TGTGCCACCAGCAGAGATCCCCCTGCCTACGAGCAGTACTTC
CDR3aa: CATSRDPPAYEQYF

abundance: many
d_gene: TRBD1
j_gene: TRBJ2-6
v_gene: TRBV30
len: 17
CDR3nt: TGTGCCTGGAGTGGGGGACAGGGAGAGCCTGGGGCCAACGTCCTGACTTTC
CDR3aa: CAWSGGQGEPGANVLTF

abundance: few
d_gene: TRBD1
j_gene: TRBJ1-2
v_gene: TRBV5-1
len: 18
CDR3nt: TGCGCCAGCAGCTTGCTCCCCCCGGACAGGGGGGCGGTCTATGGCTACACCTTC
CDR3aa: CASSLLPPDRGAVYGYTF

abundance: many
d_gene: TRBD1
j_gene: TRBJ1-2
v_gene: TRBV12-3/TRBV12-4
len: 16
CDR3nt: TGTGCCAGCAGTTCCCGACAGGGTGTTACCTCGTATGGCTACACCTTC
CDR3aa: CASSSRQGVTSYGYTF

abundance: .
d_gene: .
j_gene: TRBJ2-2
v_gene: TRBV20-1
len: 14
CDR3nt: TGCAGTGCCACCCGAGAGGGAGACACCGGGGAGCTGTTTTTT
CDR3aa: CSATREGDTGELFF